What follows are 5 T cell receptor beta chains derived from one specimen sequenced in a study of blood T cells in healthy people across ages (dated by TCRdb to between 2014 and 2017). Receptor amplification or capture employed 5' RACE. Sequencing used an Illumina HiSeq 2500. The second PCR ran for roughly 7 to 11 cycles and used a J-beta primer mix along with a sample-barcoded 5' primer. Using fastp at Q25 and MiXCR, TCRdb reprocessed the public reads and kept productive beta chains. All rows with the same CDR3 protein become a single entry with the most common DNA and genes. The sample profile shows about 1,400,000 distinct CDR3 sequences; around 59% of them were found once. Of the sample, 5.5% to 8% is held by the ten largest clones. Sequenced: blood. Receptors were obtained from a man aged 18 to 30 in good health.

The chain recombines TRBV28 with TRBJ2-7; D possibly corresponds to TRBD2 (6 bases). Trimming stripped 4 bases from V and 2 bases from J, with 12 bases between. CDR1 is MDHEN, CDR2 SYDVKM, per germline. CDR3 length: 14 amino acids. The CDR3 loop reads CASSSAREAYEQYF. The CDR3 DNA reads TGTGCCAGCAGTTCCGCCAGGGAGGCCTACGAGCAGTACTTC. Complete variable domain (other parts from reference TRBV28 and TRBJ2-7): DVKVTQSSRYLVKRTGEKVFLECVQDMDHENMFWYRQDPGLGLRLIYFSYDVKMKEKGDIPEGYSVSREKKERFSLILESASTNQTSMYLCASSSAREAYEQYFGPGTRLTVT.

CDR3 region: CASSLAGDVEQYF. The DNA for the CDR3 is TGTGCCAGCAGTTTAGCGGGAGATGTCGAGCAGTACTTC. This chain connects TRBV12-3 or TRBV12-4 to TRBJ2-7; tentatively, D is TRBD2 (5 bases). The CDR3 length is 13 residues. The germline V and J ends were trimmed by 0 bases and 6 bases, with 9 bases remaining between them.

The rearrangement joins TRBV14 to TRBJ2-3, with D tentatively TRBD2 (5 bases). Per germline, CDR1 SGHDN and CDR2 FVKESK. The CDR3 covers 16 residues. V was shortened by 4 bases and J by 1 base, with 15 bases between the two germline ends. The DNA for the CDR3 is TGTGCCAGCAGCCCAACCTCGGGATTCGGCACAGATACGCAGTATTTT. Its protein product is CASSPTSGFGTDTQYF.

This chain joins TRBV12-3 or TRBV12-4 and TRBJ2-7; D is unclear. This CDR3 region has 14 residues. V was cut by 6 bases and J by 1 base, with 13 bases left in between. The CDR3 nucleotides are TGTGCCAGCAGAGCGCAGCTGCCTTCCTACGAGCAGTACTTC. Translating it yields CASRAQLPSYEQYF.

This chain joins TRBV6-5 and TRBJ1-1; D uncertain. Germline V gene sequence: CDR1 MNHEY, CDR2 SVGAGI. The ends were cut back, 6 bases at V and 3 bases at J, with 14 bases in the middle. The CDR3 runs 14 residues. In DNA, the CDR3 is TGTGCCAGCAGCCCGACTAGAGAATACACTGAAGCTTTCTTT. This gives the protein CASSPTREYTEAFF.